This passage covers 6 T cell receptor beta chains from one sample sequenced in a study of cytomegalovirus exposure and HLA in healthy donors. This table comes from immunoSEQ multiplex PCR, and its TCRdb copy is limited to in-frame clones, with some not included. The top ten clones hold more than 1.2% of a sample with roughly 75,000 clones, just under 95% of them seen once. The sample consisted of PBMCs. All receptors derive from a man aged 18-30 years in good health and CMV-seropositive.

The V call is TRBV28, the J call TRBJ1-2; the D gene is possibly TRBD1 (5 bases). Germline CDR1 reads MDHEN; CDR2 reads SYDVKM. Trimming removed 6 bases from V and 5 bases from J, with 16 bases in between. The CDR3 has 14 residues. CDR3 sequence reads: CASRGSGGGYGYTF. The CDR3 DNA follows: TGTGCCAGCAGGGGATCGGGGGGGGGATATGGCTACACCTTC.

The gene calls are TRBV5-4 and TRBJ2-7; D unclear. The CDR3 consists of 14 residues. CDR1 SGHNT and CDR2 YYREEE come from the germline V gene (reference sequence). V lost 1 base and J 1 base, leaving 9 bases between the germline ends. As DNA, the CDR3 is TGTGCCAGCAGCTTGTGGGCCAGTTCCTACGAGCAGTACTTC. It translates to CASSLWASSYEQYF.

This chain joins TRBV11-2 and TRBJ2-7, with D maybe TRBD2 (6 bases). The V end lost 1 base, the J end lost 1 base, and 8 bases lay between the germline ends. The CDR3 has 14 residues. CDR1 is SGHAT and CDR2 is FQNNGV in the germline V gene. The CDR3 region has the DNA TGTGCCAGCAGCTTAGCTGGAGGGTCCTACGAGCAGTACTTC. This sequence encodes CASSLAGGSYEQYF.

The rearrangement links TRBV7-2 to TRBJ2-7, with 7 bases aligning to TRBD1. CDR1 and CDR2 from the germline V gene are SGHTA and FQGNSA. Trimming removed 3 bases from V and 0 bases from J; junction bases left unmatched: 5. The CDR3 extends over 15 amino acids. CDR3 nucleotide sequence: TGTGCCAGCAGCTTTAGGCAGGGGGTCTCCTACGAGCAGTACTTC. Translated, it gives CASSFRQGVSYEQYF.

The V gene is TRBV28, the J gene TRBJ2-1; 12 bases fit TRBD2. CDR1 MDHEN and CDR2 SYDVKM come from the germline V gene. The CDR3 length is 14 residues. The ends lost 6 bases at V and 7 bases at J; junction bases unmatched: 4. This CDR3 is CASSPGLAGNEQFF. The CDR3, as DNA: TGTGCCAGCAGCCCCGGACTAGCGGGAAATGAGCAGTTCTTC.

This chain connects TRBV27 to TRBJ2-1; possible D gene TRBD2, 6 bases. Looked up from germline, CDR1 is MNHEY and CDR2 is SMNVEV (reference sequence). This CDR3 comprises 13 residues. V shed 6 bases and J shed 4 bases, with 10 bases lying between them. In DNA form, the CDR3 reads TGTGCCAGCAGCGGGACTCGGTACAATGAGCAGTTCTTC. This gives the protein CASSGTRYNEQFF.